Sequencing of this T cell receptor (beta chain) was carried out in a study of cytomegalovirus exposure and HLA in healthy donors. This clone came up once. Primers for the PCR totalled 60 Vbeta and 13 Jbeta. TCRdb's table, derived via immunoSEQ multiplex PCR, lists solely in-frame clones and lacks some. Among around 260,000 clones listed, 80% were seen once. This sequence was found in a girl aged 2-15 years in good health and CMV-seronegative. Sequencing input: PBMCs.

The CDR3 sequence: CASSPGLGQNIQYF. CDR3 bases: TGTGCCAGCAGCCCGGGACTAGGCCAAAACATTCAGTACTTC. This chain uses TRBV2 with TRBJ2-4, with TRBD2 identical over 8 bases. The trim removed 6 bases at V and 5 bases at J, leaving 6 bases unmatched. The CDR3 length is 14 residues. Looked up from germline, CDR1 is SNHLY and CDR2 is FYNNEI. The variable domain in full, completed from reference TRBV2 and TRBJ2-4, reads EPEVTQTPSHQVTQMGQEVILRCVPISNHLYFYWYRQILGQKVEFLVSFYNNEISEKSEIFDDQFSVERPDGSNFTLKIRSTKLEDSAMYFCASSPGLGQNIQYFGAGTRLSVL.